These 4 T cell receptor beta chains were all obtained from the same sample, sequenced in a study of cytomegalovirus exposure and HLA in healthy donors. The PCR made use of 60 Vbeta and 13 Jbeta primers. Clones were sequenced by immunoSEQ multiplex PCR, and TCRdb holds only the in-frame ones, with some missing. Among 100,000 to 150,000 clones listed, 78% were seen once. Source material: PBMCs. These receptor sequences come from a man in his thirties or forties in good health and CMV-seropositive.

The genes are TRBV28 and TRBJ2-7; D perhaps matches TRBD1 (6 bases). Germline V CDR1 and CDR2: MDHEN, SYDVKM. Trimming pared 7 bases from V and 2 bases from J, leaving 15 bases between. The CDR3 spans 14 residues. This chain's CDR3 is CASIPAGAPYEQYF. The CDR3 nucleotides are TGTGCCAGCATCCCCGCAGGGGCGCCCTACGAGCAGTACTTC.

This clone was seen just once. The chain recombines TRBV4-3 with TRBJ2-7; 12 bases agree with TRBD2. This CDR3 comprises 15 residues. After removal of 5 bases from V and 1 base from J, the junction contained 3 bases not matched to a gene. CDR1 is LGHNA, CDR2 YSLEER, per germline. The CDR3: CASSSLAGGSYEQYF. The CDR3 DNA sequence: TGCGCCAGCAGCTCTCTAGCGGGAGGGTCCTACGAGCAGTACTTC.

The CDR3 region is CASSLRMAGAHEQYF. The DNA for the CDR3 is TGTGCCAGCAGCTTAAGGATGGCGGGAGCCCACGAGCAGTACTTC. J is TRBJ2-7 and V is TRBV7-3, with 7 nucleotides matching TRBD2. This CDR3 region has 15 residues. CDR1 and CDR2 (germline): SGHTA, FQGTGA. V trimming: 1 base; J trimming: 5 bases; junction bases outside the gene matches: 8.

The rearrangement uses TRBV15 and TRBJ1-2, with TRBD1 identical over 8 bases. V was clipped by 5 bases and J by 2 bases; unmatched bases: 7. Germline CDR1 LNHNV, CDR2 YYDKDF (reference sequence). CDR3 length equals 15 residues. CDR3 region: CATSYRGQGNYGYTF. CDR3 nucleotides: TGTGCCACCAGCTACCGAGGACAGGGAAACTATGGCTACACCTTC. The full variable domain, completed using reference TRBV15 and TRBJ1-2, is DAMVIQNPRYQVTQFGKPVTLSCSQTLNHNVMYWYQQKSSQAPKLLFHYYDKDFNNEADTPDNFQSRRPNTSFCFLDIRSPGLGDTAMYLCATSYRGQGNYGYTFGSGTRLTVV.